This T cell receptor (beta chain) was retrieved from a study of T cell responses to AZD1222 COVID-19 vaccine. The study, taken as a whole, reports: There were repertoire samples only from the period after the peak T cell response. Following two doses of AZD1222, Spike-specific TCR breadth and depth rose. Of spike-specific TCRs, nearly half reportedly target regions left unmutated in variants. Regions 160-218 and 743-854 held dominance among vaccine-associated CD4 TCRs, which spanned spike.

CDR1 and CDR2 from the germline V gene are SQVTM and ANQGSEA. CDR3 length equals 13 residues. The V end was cut by 0 bases, the J end by 3 bases, with 9 bases between. The repertoire was sequenced with immunoSEQ multiplex PCR; TCRdb's copy has only in-frame clones and lacks some. The data contain roughly 150,000 clones, roughly 90% of them singletons. As concerns this clone: Its antigen is not known.

The rearrangement uses TRBV29-1 and TRBJ2-7; no definite D call. This sample comprised peripheral blood, obtained on day 0 of AZD1222 vaccination. The origin of this receptor is an adult in good health. CDR3 nucleotide sequence: TGCAGCGTTGAAGATCTTTGGGGCTACGAGCAGTACTTC. It translates to CSVEDLWGYEQYF.